One and the same sample provided the 9 T cell receptor beta chains below, sequenced in a study of T cell responses to AZD1222 COVID-19 vaccine. Some clones are missing from TCRdb's copy, which holds only in-frame ones; the method was immunoSEQ multiplex PCR. The sample comprises around 140,000 clones, 65% to 90% of which are singletons, and 7.9% rests with the top ten. The specimen comprised peripheral blood, sampled 28 days after the second dose of the MenACWY control vaccine. The receptors originated from an adult who received the MenACWY meningococcal vaccine as a control.

The J gene is TRBJ1-1, the V gene TRBV5-1; D remains ambiguous. Germline CDR1 reads SGHRS; CDR2 reads YFSETQ. V lost 2 bases to trimming and J lost 3 bases, with 11 bases between them. The CDR3 consists of 14 residues. The CDR3 reads CASSFSPGDTEAFF. The CDR3 DNA reads as TGCGCCAGCAGCTTCTCCCCCGGGGACACTGAAGCTTTCTTT.

This clone was counted once. The rearrangement uses TRBV29-1 and TRBJ2-1, with TRBD1 matching over 7 bases. From germline, CDR1 is SQVTM and CDR2 ANQGSEA. The CDR3 loop spans 14 amino acids. The junction had 7 bases not matched to a gene; V was cut back by 8 bases and J by 0 bases. CDR3: CSILGGVSYNEQFF. As DNA, the CDR3 is TGCAGCATCCTAGGGGGCGTCTCCTACAATGAGCAGTTCTTC.

This chain links TRBV7-8 with TRBJ2-5, with 8 nucleotides matching TRBD1. The CDR3 has 15 residues. Germline trimming cut 4 bases from V and 5 bases from J; bases unmatched to any gene: 9. The germline gives CDR1 SGHVS, CDR2 FQNEAQ. The DNA of the CDR3 is TGTGCCAGCAGCTCGGTGCAGGGGGCCGGGGAGACCCAGTACTTC. Its protein is CASSSVQGAGETQYF.

This clone turned up a few times. The J gene is TRBJ2-7, the V gene TRBV7-9; D is perhaps TRBD1 or TRBD2 (5 bases each). The germline V and J ends were trimmed by 1 base and 6 bases, with 10 bases remaining between them. Germline-derived CDR1 and CDR2 are SEHNR and FQNEAQ (reference sequence). This CDR3 spans 13 amino acids. The CDR3 loop is CASSLDGAAEQYF. In DNA, the CDR3 is TGTGCCAGCAGCTTAGACGGGGCTGCCGAGCAGTACTTC.

A few counts support this clone. The V call is TRBV4-1, the J call TRBJ1-1, with 7 bases matching TRBD1. CDR1 and CDR2 (germline): MGHRA, YSYEKL. V lost 7 bases and J lost 5; bases outside the gene matches: 13. This CDR3 spans 15 amino acids. CDR3 region: CASTHLGGRSTEAFF. The CDR3 bases are TGCGCCAGCACTCACTTAGGGGGCCGGTCGACTGAAGCTTTCTTT.

The V and J genes are TRBV10-3 and TRBJ2-1; 10 nucleotides align to TRBD2. The CDR3 is 16 amino acids. Germline values: CDR1 ENHRY, CDR2 SYGVKD. V shed 5 bases and J 7 bases; nucleotides not matched to a gene: 11. The CDR3 DNA reads TGTGCCATCAGTCGATCCGGGACTAGCGAGTTGAATGAGCAGTTCTTC. Translated, it gives CAISRSGTSELNEQFF.

The chain uses TRBV12-3 or TRBV12-4 and TRBJ2-1, with no clear D. The CDR3 length is 13 residues. Trimming removed 2 bases at V and 9 bases at J, with 11 bases between. The CDR3 coding sequence is TGTGCCAGCAGTTTACTAGTGTCGGTTGAGCAGTTCTTC. Encoded protein: CASSLLVSVEQFF.

The chain combines TRBV3-1 (or the pseudogene TRBV3-2) with TRBJ2-3; 8 nucleotides align to TRBD2. Germline assignment: CDR1 LGHDT and CDR2 YNNKEL (reference sequence). After removal of 2 bases from V and 0 bases from J, the junction contained 4 bases not matched to a gene. This CDR3 spans 16 amino acids. For the CDR3, the DNA is TGTGCCAGCAGCCAAACTAGCGGCTCTAGCACAGATACGCAGTATTTT. Its protein product is CASSQTSGSSTDTQYF.

CDR3 residues: CASSLLLSTQYF. The DNA for the CDR3 is TGTGCCAGCAGCCTCCTTTTAAGTACGCAGTATTTT. V usage is TRBV6-2 or TRBV6-3 and J usage is TRBJ2-3; D remains ambiguous. Germline V gene data show CDR1 as MNHEY and CDR2 as SVGEGT. V was pared by 6 bases and J by 8 bases, with 12 bases between. CDR3 length: 12 amino acids.